The 20 T cell receptor beta chains presented below share a single source sample, sequenced in a study of shared clonotypes between healthy human individuals. The protocol was immunoSEQ multiplex PCR, while the TCRdb copy is restricted to in-frame clones and leaves out a portion. The sample has 550,000 to 850,000 clones, about 74% seen once; the top ten hold about 1.7%. What was sequenced was memory CD4+ T cells sorted from blood. Subset given: CD45RA-negative fraction. These receptors were taken from a woman aged 25-40 years in good health.

The chain combines TRBV1 with TRBJ1-4; the table's D call, TRBD1, has no DNA check behind it. TRBV1 is termed a pseudogene. CDR3 size: 15 residues. CDR3 sequence: CTSSQTRGLNEKLFF. CDR3 sequence (DNA): TGCACCAGCAGCCAAACCAGGGGGCTTAATGAAAAACTGTTTTTT.

V is TRBV9 and J is TRBJ2-3; D call uncertain. Per germline, CDR1 SGDLS and CDR2 YYNGEE. This CDR3 is built from 13 residues. The ends were cut back, 4 bases at V and 6 bases at J, with 12 bases in the middle. CDR3 region: CASSPGSPDTQYF. CDR3 DNA sequence: TGTGCCAGCAGCCCGGGCTCCCCGGATACGCAGTATTTT. The whole variable domain, remainder taken from reference TRBV9 and TRBJ2-3, is DSGVTQTPKHLITATGQRVTLRCSPRSGDLSVYWYQQSLDQGLQFLIQYYNGEERAKGNILERFSAQQFPDLHSELNLSSLELGDSALYFCASSPGSPDTQYFGPGTRLTVL.

The chain employs TRBV6-5 and TRBJ2-5; D not certain. Germline-derived CDR1 and CDR2 are MNHEY and SVGAGI. The CDR3 is made up of 14 amino acids. V lost 0 bases, J lost 3 bases, and 8 bases lay in between. DNA of the CDR3: TGTGCCAGCAGTTACTCGGGCAGCAAAGAGACCCAGTACTTC. This codes for CASSYSGSKETQYF.

The chain joins TRBV7-2 to TRBJ1-1, with D perhaps matching TRBD1 (5 bases). V shed 0 bases and J shed 11 bases, with 10 bases lying between them. In germline, CDR1 is SGHTA, CDR2 FQGNSA. The CDR3 has 12 residues. CDR3 residues: CASSLAQGGAFF. For the CDR3, the DNA is TGTGCCAGCAGCTTAGCCCAGGGTGGTGCTTTCTTT.

V usage is TRBV27 and J usage is TRBJ2-1; TRBD2 agrees at 7 bases. Germline V gene sequence: CDR1 MNHEY, CDR2 SMNVEV (reference sequence). J gave up 10 bases and V 10 bases, and 13 bases lay outside the gene matches. The CDR3 extends over 13 amino acids. CDR3 loop: CAKSAGVVREQFF. In nucleotides, the CDR3 is TGTGCCAAATCGGCGGGAGTGGTTCGGGAGCAGTTCTTC.

The chain combines TRBV19 with TRBJ2-2; 7 bases agree with TRBD2. Germline V gene data show CDR1 as LNHDA and CDR2 as SQIVND (reference sequence). There are 16 residues in the CDR3. The junction had 9 bases not matched to a gene; V was cut back by 4 bases and J by 4 bases. This chain's CDR3 is CASSRSPSGPTGELFF. The CDR3 DNA follows: TGTGCCAGTAGTAGATCGCCTAGCGGACCCACCGGGGAGCTGTTTTTT.

The V gene is TRBV27, the J gene TRBJ2-7, with D possibly called TRBD1 or TRBD2 (5 bases each). Trimming took 8 bases from V and 3 from J, leaving 11 bases between them. The CDR3 runs 12 residues. Per germline, CDR1 MNHEY and CDR2 SMNVEV (reference sequence). The CDR3 DNA is TGTGCCAGCGGGGGAATCCGCTACGAGCAGTACTTC. It yields the protein CASGGIRYEQYF.

This chain connects TRBV28 to TRBJ2-7; D call uncertain. The CDR3 extends over 14 amino acids. Trimming removed 6 bases at V and 3 bases at J, with 15 bases between. CDR1 and CDR2 (germline): MDHEN, SYDVKM. DNA for the CDR3: TGTGCCAGCAGCCAATGGGGTATGGACTACGAGCAGTACTTC. It is translated as CASSQWGMDYEQYF.

This chain links TRBV7-7 with TRBJ1-3; unclear D gene. Between the trimmed V and J ends, which lost 2 bases and 0 bases, there was a span of 5 bases. The length of the CDR3 is 14 residues. Germline values: CDR1 SSHAT, CDR2 FNYEAQ (reference sequence). The DNA of the CDR3 is TGTGCCAGCAGCTTATCGAGCTCTGGAAACACCATATATTTT. As protein: CASSLSSSGNTIYF.

The chain carries TRBV2 and TRBJ2-3, with D unresolved. This CDR3 spans 14 amino acids. V shed 6 bases and J shed 1 base, with 11 bases lying between them. CDR1 is SNHLY, CDR2 FYNNEI, per germline. The CDR3 loop is CASSPLRRTDTQYF. The CDR3 DNA sequence: TGTGCCAGCAGCCCTCTACGTCGCACAGATACGCAGTATTTT.

The count of this clone is one. The chain recombines TRBV7-9 with TRBJ2-5; D unclear. Germline values: CDR1 SEHNR, CDR2 FQNEAQ (reference sequence). Between the trimmed V and J ends, which lost 0 bases and 5 bases, there was a span of 10 bases. The CDR3 covers 14 residues. CDR3 nucleotide sequence: TGTGCCAGCAGCTTAGCTACAGAGTTGGAGACCCAGTACTTC. It specifies CASSLATELETQYF.

This chain connects TRBV6-4 to TRBJ2-3, with 14 bases that match TRBD2. The CDR3 covers 19 residues. CDR1 is MRHNA and CDR2 is SNTAGT in the germline V gene. With V trimmed by 2 bases and J by 5 bases, 12 bases remained unmatched. The CDR3 spells CASSDPGLAGESGKDTQYF. In nucleotides, the CDR3 is TGTGCCAGCAGTGACCCGGGACTAGCGGGAGAAAGTGGGAAAGATACGCAGTATTTT.

This rearrangement joins TRBV29-1 to TRBJ2-5; TRBD1 agrees at 7 bases. The DNA end lines up better with TRBJ2-7; the J call may be wrong. CDR3 length equals 12 residues. Germline V CDR1 and CDR2: SQVTM, ANQGSEA. CDR3 coding DNA: TGCAGCGTACACACAGGGGCCTACGAGCAGTACTTC. As protein: CSVHTGAYEQYF.

The chain is built from TRBV29-1 and TRBJ2-5, with 7 bases that match TRBD1. The J call is doubtful: the DNA matches TRBJ2-7 better. This CDR3 has 14 residues. Germline-derived CDR1 and CDR2 are SQVTM and ANQGSEA. CDR3 protein: CSVRGGAAPYEQYF. CDR3 sequence (DNA): TGCAGCGTTCGAGGGGGCGCGGCCCCCTACGAGCAGTACTTC.

The chain is built from TRBV7-9 and TRBJ2-7, with D possibly matching TRBD2 (5 bases). Germline loops: CDR1 SEHNR, CDR2 FQNEAQ (reference sequence). The CDR3 contains 14 residues. Trimming removed 1 base from V and 6 bases from J, with 13 bases in between. The CDR3 DNA follows: TGTGCCAGCAGCTTAGAAACTAGGTTTGGCGAGCAGTACTTC. Amino acids: CASSLETRFGEQYF.

This clone has only a few counts. The chain is built from TRBV7-7 and TRBJ2-7; maybe TRBD1 (6 bases). Germline assignment: CDR1 SSHAT and CDR2 FNYEAQ (reference sequence). The CDR3 has 13 amino acids. Trimming pared 1 base from V and 5 bases from J, leaving 9 bases between. The CDR3 spells CASSLGRDNEQYF. CDR3 in DNA: TGTGCCAGCAGCTTAGGCAGGGACAACGAGCAGTACTTC.

The sample holds one count of this clone. Other DNA sequences within the sample encode an identical CDR3. The chain recombines TRBV6-6 with TRBJ2-5; 8 positions agree with TRBD1. The CDR3 is 13 amino acids. V shed 4 bases, J shed 4 bases, and the junction held 2 bases outside the gene matches. Germline V gene lookup returns CDR1 MNHNY and CDR2 SVGAGI (reference sequence). For the CDR3, the DNA is TGTGCCAGCAGTTCAGGACAGGGAGAGACCCAGTACTTC. This sequence encodes CASSSGQGETQYF.

This clone was picked up a small number of times. The chain is built from TRBV7-9 and TRBJ2-7; the D gene is possibly TRBD2 (6 bases). The CDR3 runs to 13 residues. Between the trimmed V and J ends, which lost 5 bases and 12 bases, there was a span of 20 bases. Germline CDR1 and CDR2: SEHNR and FQNEAQ (reference sequence). For the CDR3, the DNA is TGTGCCAGCAGCCGGGACTTATACGATTGGCGGTACTTC. Translated: CASSRDLYDWRYF.

The chain joins TRBV27 to TRBJ1-1; 7 positions match TRBD1. Germline V lookup: CDR1 MNHEY, CDR2 SMNVEV (reference sequence). CDR3 size: 17 residues. The V and J ends lost 8 bases and 0 bases, in that order; junction bases with no gene match: 15. DNA of the CDR3: TGTGCCAGCTGCCGAATTTTCAGGGGGGCCCTGAACACTGAAGCTTTCTTT. It yields the protein CASCRIFRGALNTEAFF.

This rearrangement joins TRBV18 to TRBJ1-3; D possibly corresponds to TRBD1 (5 bases). Germline-derived CDR1 and CDR2 are KGHSH and LQKENI. Trimming removed 2 bases from V and 3 bases from J, with 23 bases in between. The CDR3 totals 19 residues. CDR3 protein: CASSPARDGQISYGNTIYF. The CDR3 region has the DNA TGTGCCAGCTCACCAGCGAGGGACGGTCAGATTTCCTATGGAAACACCATATATTTT.